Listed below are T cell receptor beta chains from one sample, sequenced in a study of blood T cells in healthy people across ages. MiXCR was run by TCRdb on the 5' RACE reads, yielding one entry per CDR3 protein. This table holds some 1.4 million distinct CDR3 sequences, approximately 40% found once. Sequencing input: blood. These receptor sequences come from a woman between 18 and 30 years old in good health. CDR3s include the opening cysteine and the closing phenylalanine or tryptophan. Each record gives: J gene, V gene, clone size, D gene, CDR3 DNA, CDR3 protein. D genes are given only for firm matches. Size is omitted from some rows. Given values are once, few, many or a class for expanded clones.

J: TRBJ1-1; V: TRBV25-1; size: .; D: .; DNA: TGTGCCAGCAGTGAAGGTGTTAGGGTAGGGCTTGGAGCTTTCTTT; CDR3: CASSEGVRVGLGAFF
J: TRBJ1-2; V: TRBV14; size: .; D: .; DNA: TGTGCCAGCAGCCTAACTCACTGGAGGGAGGATGGCTACACCTTC; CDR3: CASSLTHWREDGYTF
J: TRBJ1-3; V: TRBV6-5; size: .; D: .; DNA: TGTGCCAGCAGTTACTTCACAGGATCTGGAAACACCATATATTTT; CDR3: CASSYFTGSGNTIYF
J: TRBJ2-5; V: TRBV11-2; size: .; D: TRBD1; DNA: TGTGCCAGCAAAACACAGGGGGCGGGAGAGACCCAGTACTTC; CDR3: CASKTQGAGETQYF
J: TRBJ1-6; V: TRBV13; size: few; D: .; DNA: TGTGCCAGCAGCTCGGACGGGAATTCACCCCTCCACTTT; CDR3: CASSSDGNSPLHF
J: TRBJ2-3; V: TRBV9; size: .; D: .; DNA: TGTGCCAGCAGCGAGCCCGTGGCGGGGAGTAGCACAGATACGCAGTATTTT; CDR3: CASSEPVAGSSTDTQYF
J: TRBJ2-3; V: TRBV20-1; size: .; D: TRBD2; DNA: TGCAGTGCTAGAGTTGGGGGGGACGACACGCAGTATTTT; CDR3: CSARVGGDDTQYF
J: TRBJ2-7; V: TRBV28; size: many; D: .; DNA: TGTGCCAGCAGTCGGCTACCCTACGAGCAGTACTTC; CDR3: CASSRLPYEQYF
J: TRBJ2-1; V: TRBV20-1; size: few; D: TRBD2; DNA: TGCAGCGCTCTTGGGACTAGCAATGAGCAGTTCTTC; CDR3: CSALGTSNEQFF
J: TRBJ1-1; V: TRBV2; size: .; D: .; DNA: TGTGCCAGCAGGATCCACAACACTGAAGCTTTCTTT; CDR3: CASRIHNTEAFF
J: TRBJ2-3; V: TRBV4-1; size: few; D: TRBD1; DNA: TGCGCCAGCAGCCAGAGAACAGGGGGCCTAGATACGCAGTATTTT; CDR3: CASSQRTGGLDTQYF
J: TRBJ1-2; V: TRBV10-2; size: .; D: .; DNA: TGCGCCAGCAGAGAGATTCGGCAGGGCTATGGCTACACCTTC; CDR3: CASREIRQGYGYTF
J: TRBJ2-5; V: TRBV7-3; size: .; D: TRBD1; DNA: TGTGCCAGCAGCGAACAGGGGGGACGAGAGACCCAGTACTTC; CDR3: CASSEQGGRETQYF
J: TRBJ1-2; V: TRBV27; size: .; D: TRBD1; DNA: TGTGCCAGCAGTTGGGGACAGGGGGAAGTCTATGGCTACACCTTC; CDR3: CASSWGQGEVYGYTF
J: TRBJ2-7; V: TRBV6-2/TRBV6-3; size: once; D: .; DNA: TGTGCCAGCAGTTACATTTCCGGGTACGAGCAGTACTTC; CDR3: CASSYISGYEQYF
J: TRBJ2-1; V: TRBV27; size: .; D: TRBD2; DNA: TGTGCCAGCAGTCTCGGGGGGGGAGAGAATGAGCAGTTCTTC; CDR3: CASSLGGGENEQFF
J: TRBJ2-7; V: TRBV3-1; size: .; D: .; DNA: TGTGCCAGCAGCCAAGGGTTCGCCACCTACGAGCAGTACTTC; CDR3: CASSQGFATYEQYF
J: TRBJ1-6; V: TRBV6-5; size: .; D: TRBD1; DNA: TGTGCCGCCGGGCGGGACAGGGTGTCACCCCTCCACTTT; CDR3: CAAGRDRVSPLHF
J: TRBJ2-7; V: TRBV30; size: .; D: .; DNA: TGTGCCTGGGGGTACGCGAGCTCCTACGAGCAGTACTTC; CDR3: CAWGYASSYEQYF
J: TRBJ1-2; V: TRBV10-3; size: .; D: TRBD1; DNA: TGTGCCATCAGTGAGTCTTGGACAGGGTCGGGCTACACCTTC; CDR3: CAISESWTGSGYTF
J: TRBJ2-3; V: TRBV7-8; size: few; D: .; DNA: TGTGCCAGCAGCTATCTCAGGGACACAGATACGCAGTATTTT; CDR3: CASSYLRDTDTQYF
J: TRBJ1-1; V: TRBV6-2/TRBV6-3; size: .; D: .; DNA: TGTGCCAGCAGTTACGTCATGTACACTGAAGCTTTCTTT; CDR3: CASSYVMYTEAFF
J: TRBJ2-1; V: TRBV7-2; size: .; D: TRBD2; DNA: TGTGCCAGCAGCACCGGACTAGCGGGGGGGATCTACAATGAGCAGTTCTTC; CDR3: CASSTGLAGGIYNEQFF
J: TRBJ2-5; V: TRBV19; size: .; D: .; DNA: TGTGCCAGTAGTACCTCAAGGAACGAACAAGAGACCCAGTACTTC; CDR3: CASSTSRNEQETQYF
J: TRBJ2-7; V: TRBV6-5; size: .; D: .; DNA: TGTGCCAGCAGTTCCAGACAGGGACTATCGGCCTACGAGCAGTACTTC; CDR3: CASSSRQGLSAYEQYF
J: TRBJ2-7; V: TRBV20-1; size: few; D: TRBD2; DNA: TGCAGTGCTAGGGGGACTAGCGACCCCTACGAGCAGTACTTC; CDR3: CSARGTSDPYEQYF
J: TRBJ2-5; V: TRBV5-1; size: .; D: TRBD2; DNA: TGCGCCAGCGCGCGGGGGGACCACCGGGAGACCCAGTACTTC; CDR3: CASARGDHRETQYF
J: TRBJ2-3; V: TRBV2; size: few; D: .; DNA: TGTGCCAGCAGTGTGGAGGGGAACGTAGATACGCAGTATTTT; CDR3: CASSVEGNVDTQYF
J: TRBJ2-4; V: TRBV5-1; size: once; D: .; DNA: TGCGCCAGCAGCGGCTCCCGAGAGCAGTACTTC; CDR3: CASSGSREQYF
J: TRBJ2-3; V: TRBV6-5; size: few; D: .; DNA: TGTGCCAGCAGTCCTTTGTGGGGGAATCCGCCAGATACGCAGTATTTT; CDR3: CASSPLWGNPPDTQYF
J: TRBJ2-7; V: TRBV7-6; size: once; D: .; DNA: TGTGGTACCGGGTACTACGAGCAGTACTTC; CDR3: CGTGYYEQYF
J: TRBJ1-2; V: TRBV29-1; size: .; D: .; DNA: TGCAGCGTTGGGGGAACTCTCAACTATGGCTACACCTTC; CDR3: CSVGGTLNYGYTF
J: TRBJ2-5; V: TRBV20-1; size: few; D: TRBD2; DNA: TGCAGTGCTAGAGACCTAGCGGGAGTTGAGGGAGAGACCCAGTACTTC; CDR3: CSARDLAGVEGETQYF
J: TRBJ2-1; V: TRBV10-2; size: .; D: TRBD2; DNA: TGCGCCAGCAGTGGGTCTAGCGGGGGAATGTTTGAGCAGTTCTTC; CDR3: CASSGSSGGMFEQFF
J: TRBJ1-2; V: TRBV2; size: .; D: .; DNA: TGTGCCAGCACTGCCCAGGGCGGCTATGGCTACACCTTC; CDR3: CASTAQGGYGYTF
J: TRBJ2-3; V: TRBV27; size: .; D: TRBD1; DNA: TGTGCCAGCAGTGCCAACAGGGGGCTAGGCACAGATACGCAGTATTTT; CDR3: CASSANRGLGTDTQYF
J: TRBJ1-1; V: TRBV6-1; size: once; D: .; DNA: TGTGCCAGCAGTGAATACGGGGGACTTGTGGACACTGAAGCTTTCTTT; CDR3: CASSEYGGLVDTEAFF
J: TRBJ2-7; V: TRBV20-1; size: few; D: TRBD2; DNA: TGCAGTGCTAGAGTCGTAGGGAGGGATGAGCAGTACTTC; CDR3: CSARVVGRDEQYF
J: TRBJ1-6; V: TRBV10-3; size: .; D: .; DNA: TGTGCCATCAGGGGAGGCCAGCCTAATTCACCCCTCCACTTT; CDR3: CAIRGGQPNSPLHF
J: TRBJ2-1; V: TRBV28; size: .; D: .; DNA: TGTGCCAGCAGTGGACTGGACGGGGGAATGAATGAGCAGTTCTTC; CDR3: CASSGLDGGMNEQFF
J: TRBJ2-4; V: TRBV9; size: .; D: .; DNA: TGTGCCAGCAGCGAGGGGGCGGGAGTGCATCAGGAGCAGTACTTC; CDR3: CASSEGAGVHQEQYF
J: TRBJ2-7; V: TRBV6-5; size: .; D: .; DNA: TGTGCCAGCAGTTACGCCAGGGATGGGACCCCCTACGAGCAGTACTTC; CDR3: CASSYARDGTPYEQYF
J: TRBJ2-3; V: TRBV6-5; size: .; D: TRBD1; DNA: TGTGCCAGCAGTTACTCGATAACAGGGGGCGCAGATACGCAGTATTTT; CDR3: CASSYSITGGADTQYF
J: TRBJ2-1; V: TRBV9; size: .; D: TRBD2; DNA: TGTGCCAGCAGCGTAGAAGTTAGCGGGGCCTACAATGAGCAGTTCTTC; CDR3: CASSVEVSGAYNEQFF
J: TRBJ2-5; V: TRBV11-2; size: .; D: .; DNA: TGTGCCAGCAGCCCTAAGGAGCTCCCCGGGGAGACCCAGTACTTC; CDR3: CASSPKELPGETQYF
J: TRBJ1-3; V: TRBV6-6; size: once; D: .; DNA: TGTGCCAGCACCCCTAGGTCTGGAAACACCATATATTTT; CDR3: CASTPRSGNTIYF
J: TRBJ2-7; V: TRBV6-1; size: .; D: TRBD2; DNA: TGTGCCAGCAGAACGGCGCCTAGCGGGAGTTCCCACGAGCAGTACTTC; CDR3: CASRTAPSGSSHEQYF
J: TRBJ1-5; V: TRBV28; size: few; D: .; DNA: TGTGCCAGCAGTGCCTTAGGGCAGGGGAACAGCAATCAGCCCCAGCATTTT; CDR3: CASSALGQGNSNQPQHF
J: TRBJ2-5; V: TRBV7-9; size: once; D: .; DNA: TGTGCCAGCAGCTTGAGGCTTGCTGGCTTCGAGACCCAGTACTTC; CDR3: CASSLRLAGFETQYF
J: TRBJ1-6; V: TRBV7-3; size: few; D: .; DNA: TGTGCCAGCATCAGCTTAGGTTTCTGGTCGAGGCCCGGCTTGAAGTCACCCCTCCACTTT; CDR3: CASISLGFWSRPGLKSPLHF
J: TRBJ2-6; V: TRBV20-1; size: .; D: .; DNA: TGCAGTGCAACCCAGGGTAGCTCTGGGGCCAACGTCCTGACTTTC; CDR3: CSATQGSSGANVLTF
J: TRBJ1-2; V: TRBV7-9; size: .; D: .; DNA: TGTGCCAGCAGCCGCCGGGCGGACGCGGGGGGCTACACCTTC; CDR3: CASSRRADAGGYTF
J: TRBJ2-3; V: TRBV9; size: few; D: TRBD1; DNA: TGTGCCAGCAGCGTAGGACAGGGACACCTCTTAAAAGATACGCAGTATTTT; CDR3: CASSVGQGHLLKDTQYF